This entry is about one T cell receptor beta chain. The sample belongs to a study of blood T cell repertoires in COVID-19. Some clones are missing from TCRdb's copy, which holds only in-frame ones; the method was immunoSEQ multiplex PCR. The sample gives 200,000 to 300,000 clones, more than 75% of which show up once; 2.5% to 3.5% is in the top ten. This CDR3 spans 13 amino acids. The ends were cut back, 6 bases at V and 9 bases at J, with 15 bases in the middle. Germline CDR1 MNHEY, CDR2 SVGEGT. Sequenced input: peripheral blood. The chain links TRBV6-2 or TRBV6-3 to TRBJ2-1; D might be TRBD2 (5 bases). This receptor was taken from a young woman who had recovered from COVID-19. The DNA of the CDR3 is TGTGCCAGCAGCCGCGGTCGCGGGCTTGAGCAGTTCTTC. It is translated as CASSRGRGLEQFF.